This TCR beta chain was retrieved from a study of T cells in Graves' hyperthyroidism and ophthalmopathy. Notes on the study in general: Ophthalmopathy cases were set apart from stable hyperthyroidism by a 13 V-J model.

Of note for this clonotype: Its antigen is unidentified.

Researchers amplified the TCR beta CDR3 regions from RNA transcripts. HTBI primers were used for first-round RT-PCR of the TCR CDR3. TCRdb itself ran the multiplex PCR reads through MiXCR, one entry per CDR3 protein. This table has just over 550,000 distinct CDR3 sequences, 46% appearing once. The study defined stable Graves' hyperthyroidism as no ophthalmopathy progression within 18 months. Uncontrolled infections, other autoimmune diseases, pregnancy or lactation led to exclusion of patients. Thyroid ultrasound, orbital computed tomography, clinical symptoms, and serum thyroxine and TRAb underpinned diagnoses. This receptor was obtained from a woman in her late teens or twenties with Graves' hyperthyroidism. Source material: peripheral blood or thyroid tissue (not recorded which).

The DNA of the CDR3 is TGTGCCAGCAGCCGGGGAACGGGACCAACGGGAGGGGGCTACACCTTC. Translating gives CASSRGTGPTGGGYTF. The chain recombines TRBV13 with TRBJ1-2; D might be TRBD1 (5 bases). This CDR3 spans 16 amino acids. V dropped 5 bases and J dropped 8 bases, with 24 bases sitting between them. Germline V gives CDR1 PRHDT, CDR2 FYEKMQ (reference sequence).